Listed below are T cell receptor beta chains from one sample, sequenced in a study of blood T cell repertoires in COVID-19. The method was immunoSEQ multiplex PCR; TCRdb's version includes in-frame clones alone and lacks a portion of them. The sample lists about 210,000 clones, around 80% occurring once. Sequencing input: peripheral blood. These receptors were collected from a man aged 50 or older with active or convalescent COVID-19. Both conserved end residues are part of each CDR3.

>TRBV11-1|TRBJ1-1
CASSRPWQGGTEAFF
>TRBV10-3|TRBJ1-5
CAISPGQGGNQPQHF
>TRBV3-1/TRBV3-2|TRBJ2-1
CASSQGLAGTGDEQFF
>TRBV28|TRBJ1-4
CASSPGGTNEKLFF
>TRBV10-3|TRBJ2-5
CAISEEVSPQETQYF
>TRBV5-1|TRBJ2-7
CASSAGTETYEQYF
>TRBV11-2|TRBJ1-6
CASSPDSRSPLHF
>TRBV3-1/TRBV3-2|TRBJ2-1
CASSQALGLAGNNEQFF
>TRBV28|TRBJ2-7
CASSLAGPSSYEQYF
>TRBV29-1|TRBJ1-1
CSVGSSGGAFF
>TRBV10-2|TRBJ2-7
CASSPRGRSQYF
>TRBV19|TRBJ1-5
CARSWGGAGGNQPQHF
>TRBV2|TRBJ1-1
CASSGRGWGGSEAFF
>TRBV21-1|TRBJ2-7
CASSKRTARYEQYF
>TRBV11-3|TRBJ1-1
CASSRGQGTEAFF
>TRBV29-1|TRBJ2-7
CSVEDRGVGEQYF
>TRBV28|TRBJ1-3
CASSGGSGNTIYF
>TRBV19|TRBJ1-1
CASSPGRTGFVSEAFF
>TRBV11-2|TRBJ2-7
CASSSPLALSSYEQYF
>TRBV19|TRBJ1-2
CASSIHGSAYGYTF
>TRBV5-5|TRBJ1-1
CASSLRRDTEAFF
>TRBV7-9|TRBJ2-7
CASSLTPYEQYF
>TRBV6-2/TRBV6-3|TRBJ2-5
CASSYPLLAGSQANFQETQYF
>TRBV11-2|TRBJ1-2
CASSTLSFNYGYTF
>TRBV5-6|TRBJ1-6
CASSLGHNNSPLHF
>TRBV5-6|TRBJ2-1
CASNNGNEQFF
>TRBV10-2|TRBJ2-1
CASRGTSGRANEQFF
>TRBV6-5|TRBJ2-5
CATSGDSRIHF
>TRBV18|TRBJ2-7
CASSPGQGENEQYF
>TRBV5-6|TRBJ1-2
CASSLVGQNYGYTF
>TRBV6-1|TRBJ2-5
CASSEDPGGRETQYF
>TRBV28|TRBJ1-4
CASRSDEKLFF
>TRBV11-2|TRBJ1-1
CASSQQGTRTEAFF
>TRBV28|TRBJ1-1
CASSLWDSKNTEAFF
>TRBV18|TRBJ1-2
CASSPPDKHFYGYTF
>TRBV2|TRBJ2-7
CASRRTKTYEQYF
>TRBV4-3|TRBJ1-3
CASSQDGGTGNTIYF
>TRBV9|TRBJ1-2
CASSAGGGADGGYTF
>TRBV28|TRBJ2-5
CASSSWTSEETQYF
>TRBV27|TRBJ1-2
CASSQTGNYGYTF
>TRBV19|TRBJ1-5
CASRVDRDNQPQHF
>TRBV6-5|TRBJ1-6
CASKLAQESSSPLHF
>TRBV28|TRBJ1-5
CASSFPGFNQPQHF
>TRBV7-3|TRBJ2-1
CASSRLADSYNEQFF
>TRBV6-5|TRBJ2-2
CASSPGQGGTGELFF
>TRBV2|TRBJ2-5
CASSDSEQETQYF
>TRBV4-2|TRBJ2-7
CASSQVAGTHSYEQYF
>TRBV5-4|TRBJ1-4
CASSLDRGNEKLFF
>TRBV7-8|TRBJ2-3
CASSVRLAGEITDTQYF
>TRBV28|TRBJ1-2
CASSTPGQGDRGYTF
>TRBV27|TRBJ2-1
CASSFLGTVEYNEQFF
>TRBV6-5|TRBJ2-5
CASSYSSMETQYF
>TRBV3-1/TRBV3-2|TRBJ2-3
CASSRTSGGASTDTQYF
>TRBV7-3|TRBJ2-2
CASSFVAGELFF
>TRBV9|TRBJ1-6
CASSPTDLNSPLHF
>TRBV28|TRBJ1-2
CASSSSIGTGGENGYTF
>TRBV9|TRBJ2-1
CASSPPRTGQGIHNEQFF
>TRBV27|TRBJ2-3
CASSWEGRWADTQYF
>TRBV3-1/TRBV3-2|TRBJ1-1
CASSLDRAITEAFF
>TRBV7-8|TRBJ2-1
CASSPGRTGLASPNEQFF